The T cell receptor beta chain described here comes from a study of blood T cell repertoires in COVID-19. Study context: Researchers got acute and convalescent COVID-19 samples from the United States, Italy and Spain. Sources were T cells, B-cell-depleted T cells, or PBMCs; the material itself was cDNA or gDNA.

Per the authors' pipeline: Researchers report that nucleated cell counts were estimated from reference gene primer amplification. Sequencing was performed with immunoSEQ multiplex PCR; in TCRdb, only in-frame clones are kept and a portion is missing. The V and J calls and clone size are taken from that table; D and trimming were inferred from the DNA. The table shows 60,000 to 85,000 clones, with about 86% occurring only once. This CDR3 is built from 13 residues. Trimming took 2 bases from V and 4 from J, leaving 8 bases between them. Germline CDR1 reads SGHVS; CDR2 reads FQNEAQ. This chain joins TRBV7-8 and TRBJ1-2; D uncertain. Material for sequencing was peripheral blood. The clonotype originates from a man aged 45-65 years with active COVID-19. CDR3 loop: CASSLIPLYGYTF. In DNA form, the CDR3 reads TGTGCCAGCAGCTTAATCCCCCTCTATGGCTACACCTTC.